This is a list of T cell receptor beta chains from one sample in a study of cytomegalovirus exposure and HLA in healthy donors. Here immunoSEQ multiplex PCR was the method, and the copy in TCRdb shows in-frame clones only, minus some. This table holds approximately 90,000 clones, roughly 76% found once. The sample was PBMCs. The receptor set was obtained from a male donor in good health and CMV-seronegative. CDR3s include the opening cysteine and the closing phenylalanine or tryptophan. Each record gives: V gene, J gene, D gene, CDR3 length, clone size, CDR3 DNA, CDR3 protein. The D gene is left open where the match is weak. For some rows the clone size is stated as once, few or many, or as a class when expanded; others skip it.

TRBV13	TRBJ1-1	-	18	-	TGTGCCAGCAGCTTATCCCCTTATCTAGGAGGAGAGAACACTGAAGCTTTCTTT	CASSLSPYLGGENTEAFF
TRBV10-2	TRBJ1-1	-	11	-	TGCGCCAGCACCGGTAACACTGAAGCTTTCTTT	CASTGNTEAFF
TRBV6-6	TRBJ1-1	-	14	-	TGTGCCAGCAGTCGGAGGGTACCCAACACTGAAGCTTTCTTT	CASSRRVPNTEAFF
TRBV5-1	TRBJ2-2	TRBD1	15	-	TGCGCCAGCAGCTCCGGGACAGACGACACCGGGGAGCTGTTTTTT	CASSSGTDDTGELFF
TRBV19	TRBJ1-1	-	14	-	TGTGCCAGTAGTACACAGGGATCACTCACTGAAGCTTTCTTT	CASSTQGSLTEAFF
TRBV18	TRBJ1-6	TRBD1	16	-	TGTGCCAGCTCACCGACGACACGACAGGGCGGGTCACCCCTCCACTTT	CASSPTTRQGGSPLHF
TRBV5-4	TRBJ1-6	-	16	few	TGTGCCAGCAGCCCAAGGCGACAGGATTTAGGATCACCCCTCCACTTT	CASSPRRQDLGSPLHF
TRBV15	TRBJ2-1	-	18	-	TGTGCCACCAGCTCAAGCAGTCGCTACCTGACTTCCTACAATGAGCAGTTCTTC	CATSSSSRYLTSYNEQFF
TRBV18	TRBJ1-3	TRBD1	16	-	TGTGCCAGCTCATCGACAGGGTTCCTCTCTGGAAACACCATATATTTT	CASSSTGFLSGNTIYF
TRBV11-2	TRBJ1-1	TRBD1	14	-	TGTGCCAGCAGCTTCGACAGGGTTGGCACTGAAGCTTTCTTT	CASSFDRVGTEAFF
TRBV29-1	TRBJ2-1	TRBD1	17	once	TGCAGCGTTGAACCCGACAGGTTGCAGGGGGCGGTTAATGAGCAGTTCTTC	CSVEPDRLQGAVNEQFF
TRBV7-8	TRBJ1-5	TRBD1	15	-	TGTGCCAGCAGCGCGACAGGGCATAGCAATCAGCCCCAGCATTTT	CASSATGHSNQPQHF
TRBV7-2	TRBJ2-2	TRBD2	18	-	TGTGCCAGCAGCTTTTTCGAGGGCGGGAGAGTAGGAACCGGGGAGCTGTTTTTT	CASSFFEGGRVGTGELFF
TRBV4-1	TRBJ2-7	TRBD2	16	few	TGCGCCAGCAGCCAGCCCCTGAGCGGGAGGGTCTACGAGCAGTACTTC	CASSQPLSGRVYEQYF
TRBV27	TRBJ2-7	TRBD1	13	-	TGTGCCAGCAGTTTCAACGACAGGGACGAGCAGTACTTC	CASSFNDRDEQYF
TRBV7-9	TRBJ2-1	-	18	once	TGTGCCAGCAGCTTAGGCCGCACTAGTCAAAGCTCCTACAATGAGCAGTTCTTC	CASSLGRTSQSSYNEQFF
TRBV7-2	TRBJ2-7	TRBD2	13	once	TGTGCCAGCACCGGGACTATAGGCTACGAGCAGTACTTC	CASTGTIGYEQYF
TRBV7-2	TRBJ2-7	TRBD1	15	-	TGTGCCAGCAGCTGGGACAGGGGGCTCTCCTACGAGCAGTACTTC	CASSWDRGLSYEQYF
TRBV30	TRBJ1-2	-	14	-	TGTGCCTGGATTTGGGCGGGCCCTAACTATGGCTACACCTTC	CAWIWAGPNYGYTF
TRBV25-1	TRBJ2-2	-	15	-	TGTGCCAGCATGGGGGGGCCGTTGAACACCGGGGAGCTGTTTTTT	CASMGGPLNTGELFF
TRBV19	TRBJ2-7	TRBD1	15	-	TGTGCCAGTAGTAACCCGGGACAGGGAAGCTACGAGCAGTACTTC	CASSNPGQGSYEQYF
TRBV5-4	TRBJ2-7	-	12	-	TGTGCCAGCACCTCACAGGGTGGCGAGCAGTACTTC	CASTSQGGEQYF
TRBV7-2	TRBJ2-7	TRBD2	17	-	TGTGCCAGCAGCCTCCGGATAGCGGGAGAAAAGGACTACGAGCAGTACTTC	CASSLRIAGEKDYEQYF
TRBV5-1	TRBJ2-5	-	14	-	TGCGCCAGCCGATATGGACAGACGGAAGAGACCCAGTACTTC	CASRYGQTEETQYF
TRBV11-2	TRBJ2-1	TRBD1	15	-	TGTGCCAGCAGCAACCCAGGGGGCGTTAACAATGAGCAGTTCTTC	CASSNPGGVNNEQFF
TRBV4-1	TRBJ2-7	TRBD1	16	few	TGCGCCAGCAGCCCGTCCTTGTTGACAGGGATGGACGAGCAGTACTTC	CASSPSLLTGMDEQYF
TRBV18	TRBJ1-2	TRBD1	13	-	TGTGCCAGCTCGGGGACAGGGAACTATGGCTACACCTTC	CASSGTGNYGYTF
TRBV6-1	TRBJ2-7	-	14	-	TGTGCCAGCGGGCGGGACTTCAGCTCCTACGAGCAGTACTTC	CASGRDFSSYEQYF
TRBV7-7	TRBJ2-1	TRBD1	15	once	TGTGCTAGCAGCCCCGGACAGGCGAGGGGGAATGAGCAGTTCTTC	CASSPGQARGNEQFF
TRBV25-1	TRBJ1-1	-	15	once	TGTGCCAGCAGTGAATTGATCGGTGAAGCCACTGAAGCTTTCTTT	CASSELIGEATEAFF
TRBV2	TRBJ2-6	-	17	-	TGTGCCAGCAGACAGCGAATCACAAACTCTGGGGCCAACGGCCTGACTTTC	CASRQRITNSGANGLTF
TRBV5-5	TRBJ1-3	-	15	few	TGTGCCAGCAGCAGGACCGGAGGCTCTGGAAACACCATATATTTT	CASSRTGGSGNTIYF
TRBV4-1	TRBJ1-1	TRBD1	15	few	TGCGCCAGCAGCCAAGGAACAGGGGGTGTTACTGAAGCTTTCTTT	CASSQGTGGVTEAFF
TRBV5-4	TRBJ2-7	-	14	once	TGTGCCAGCAGCATGACAGGTAGCTCCTACGAGCAGTACTTC	CASSMTGSSYEQYF
TRBV6-5	TRBJ1-4	TRBD1	15	-	TGTGCCAGCAGTTACTCGGGACAGTCTAATGAAAAACTGTTTTTT	CASSYSGQSNEKLFF
TRBV25-1	TRBJ2-3	TRBD1	14	-	TGTGCCAGCAGGCGACAGGGAAGAGTGGATACGCAGTATTTT	CASRRQGRVDTQYF
TRBV4-1	TRBJ1-4	-	12	-	TGCGCCAGCAGCCAAGCTTATGAAAAACTGTTTTTT	CASSQAYEKLFF
TRBV9	TRBJ2-5	-	15	-	TGTGCCAGCAGCGTGGGGGGGGCTAGGGGGGAGACCCAGTACTTC	CASSVGGARGETQYF
TRBV7-2	TRBJ2-1	-	16	few	TGTGCCAGCAGCTTAGCGGGGGCAACCTCCTACAATGAGCAGTTCTTC	CASSLAGATSYNEQFF
TRBV10-1	TRBJ1-1	TRBD1	15	-	TGCGCCAGCAGTACAGGGGGCCCGGAGAATACTGAAGCTTTCTTT	CASSTGGPENTEAFF
TRBV28	TRBJ1-6	-	15	-	TGTGCCAGCAGTTTAATGGGGCGGATGGGTTCACCCCTCCACTTT	CASSLMGRMGSPLHF
TRBV19	TRBJ1-4	-	13	-	TGTGCCAGTAGGGCCGGACGGGGTGAAAAACTGTTTTTT	CASRAGRGEKLFF
TRBV29-1	TRBJ2-7	-	14	few	TGCAGCGTTGATGGGGCGGGGACCCCTTCCGAGCAGTACTTC	CSVDGAGTPSEQYF
TRBV18	TRBJ1-2	TRBD1	13	-	TGTGCCAGCTCAGCAGACAGGGACTATGGCTACACCTTC	CASSADRDYGYTF
TRBV12-5	TRBJ2-1	-	13	-	TGTGCTAGAGGCTTAGCCCTTTACAATGAGCAGTTCTTC	CARGLALYNEQFF
TRBV28	TRBJ1-1	-	13	-	TGTGCCAGCACGTTTGGACAGAACACTGAAGCTTTCTTT	CASTFGQNTEAFF
TRBV4-3	TRBJ2-5	-	14	-	TGCGCCAGCAGCCAAGGGCAGATACAAGAGACCCAGTACTTC	CASSQGQIQETQYF
TRBV5-8	TRBJ1-5	-	16	-	TGTGCCAGCAGCTCTTATGGGCGGGGGGACGATCAGCCCCAGCATTTT	CASSSYGRGDDQPQHF
TRBV28	TRBJ2-1	-	18	few	TGTGCCAGCAGGGGTGGCAGGAGGCTTCAGAACTCCTACAATGAGCAGTTCTTC	CASRGGRRLQNSYNEQFF
TRBV29-1	TRBJ2-3	-	13	-	TGCTCCTATTCCTTCACCACCACAGATACGCAGTATTTT	CSYSFTTTDTQYF
TRBV7-9	TRBJ2-6	-	18	-	TGTGCCAGCAGCACAAGTTTCGGGCAGGGGAATGGGGCCAACGGCCTGACTTTC	CASSTSFGQGNGANGLTF
TRBV29-1	TRBJ2-7	-	13	-	TGCAGCGTTGAAACAGAACGGTCCTACGAGCAGTACTTC	CSVETERSYEQYF
TRBV2	TRBJ2-3	TRBD2	17	-	TGTGCCAGCAGTCCTATACTAGCGGGGGCTAGCACAGATACGCAGTATTTT	CASSPILAGASTDTQYF
TRBV25-1	TRBJ2-3	TRBD2	17	-	TGTGCCAGCAGTGTGGGAGGGTCGAGCGGGGGCACAGATACGCAGTATTTT	CASSVGGSSGGTDTQYF
TRBV30	TRBJ1-1	-	18	few	TGTGCCTGGAGTGGATGGGGGGGGCGATGGTCCCTGGACACTGAAGCTTTCTTT	CAWSGWGGRWSLDTEAFF
TRBV6-5	TRBJ1-5	-	13	-	TGTGCCAGCACCTGGGGGCGCGATCAGCCCCAGCATTTT	CASTWGRDQPQHF